This entry lists 23 T cell receptor beta chains sequenced from one sample in a study of blood T cells in healthy people across ages. Combining a sample-barcoded 5' primer with a J-beta primer mix, a second PCR ran for roughly 6 to 11 cycles. TCRdb reprocessed the 5' RACE reads via MiXCR and lists one record per CDR3 protein. This sample carries 650,000 to 1,000,000 distinct CDR3 sequences, approximately 35% of them seen once, and the ten largest clones take 10% to 15%. The sequencing input was blood. These receptors were obtained from a man younger than 30 in good health.

The rearrangement joins TRBV28 to TRBJ2-1; 8 nucleotides align to TRBD1. Trimming took 5 bases from V and 4 from J; bases not matched to a gene: 10. Germline V gives CDR1 MDHEN, CDR2 SYDVKM. The CDR3 totals 16 residues. CDR3 protein: CASSPRTGIPYNEQFF. The DNA for the CDR3 is TGTGCCAGCAGTCCAAGGACAGGGATTCCTTACAATGAGCAGTTCTTC.

This clonotype was observed a few times. This chain links TRBV5-5 with TRBJ2-7; 9 bases line up with TRBD1. The CDR3 runs to 15 residues. V shed 4 bases, J shed 2 bases, and the junction held 7 bases outside the gene matches. The germline V gene encodes CDR1 SGHKS and CDR2 YYEKEE (reference sequence). The CDR3 spells CASSRTGDSTYEQYF. The CDR3 region has the DNA TGTGCCAGCAGCCGGACAGGGGATTCTACCTACGAGCAGTACTTC. Full variable domain (remainder filled in from reference TRBV5-5 and TRBJ2-7): DAGVTQSPTHLIKTRGQQVTLRCSPISGHKSVSWYQQVLGQGPQFIFQYYEKEERGRGNFPDRFSARQFPNYSSELNVNALLLGDSALYLCASSRTGDSTYEQYFGPGTRLTVT.

In its sample, this clonotype was seen a few times. CDR3 sequence: CASGVQGGNTEAFF. The CDR3 coding sequence is TGTGCCAGCGGGGTTCAGGGGGGGAACACTGAAGCTTTCTTT. The chain recombines TRBV6-1 with TRBJ1-1, with 7 bases aligning to TRBD1. This CDR3 spans 14 amino acids. Germline V gene lookup returns CDR1 MNHNS and CDR2 SASEGT. With 8 bases clipped from V and 1 base from J, the junction kept 7 bases outside the gene matches.

The chain has TRBV15 and TRBJ2-3; maybe TRBD1 (6 bases). V was shortened by 3 bases and J by 4 bases, with 14 bases between the two germline ends. There are 15 residues in the CDR3. Germline V gives CDR1 LNHNV, CDR2 YYDKDF (reference sequence). DNA of the CDR3: TGTGCCACCAGCAGGGAGATTTACAGGGCAGATACGCAGTATTTT. It yields the protein CATSREIYRADTQYF. The variable domain in full, with the rest retrieved from reference TRBV15 and TRBJ2-3, is DAMVIQNPRYQVTQFGKPVTLSCSQTLNHNVMYWYQQKSSQAPKLLFHYYDKDFNNEADTPDNFQSRRPNTSFCFLDIRSPGLGDTAMYLCATSREIYRADTQYFGPGTRLTVL.

This clonotype turned up a few times. The chain combines TRBV7-9 with TRBJ2-1; 7 bases agree with TRBD2. The CDR3 spans 17 residues. Germline-derived CDR1 and CDR2 are SEHNR and FQNEAQ (reference sequence). V lost 5 bases and J lost 7; bases outside the gene matches: 17. The CDR3 region is CASSPTPGSGEVNEQFF. CDR3 sequence (DNA): TGTGCCAGCAGCCCGACCCCGGGCAGCGGGGAAGTTAATGAGCAGTTCTTC.

The genes are TRBV6-2 or TRBV6-3 and TRBJ1-1; D possibly corresponds to TRBD1 (6 bases). This CDR3 comprises 13 residues. Germline lookup yields CDR1 MNHEY and CDR2 SVGEGT. V dropped 6 bases and J dropped 2 bases, with 10 bases sitting between them. The CDR3 region has the DNA TGTGCCAGCAGCACAGGGTTCAACACTGAAGCTTTCTTT. Its translation is CASSTGFNTEAFF.

The rearrangement uses TRBV5-1 and TRBJ1-2; D might be TRBD1 (5 bases). Trimming stripped 0 bases from V and 6 bases from J, with 12 bases between. The CDR3 is 14 amino acids. The V gene's germline CDR1 is SGHRS and CDR2 YFSETQ. The CDR3 is CASSLDPGTNGYTF. The CDR3 DNA sequence: TGCGCCAGCAGCTTGGATCCAGGGACGAATGGCTACACCTTC.

This clonotype came up a few times. The V call is TRBV9, the J call TRBJ1-5, with 7 bases aligning to TRBD1. The CDR3 is 16 amino acids. The V segment lost 0 bases and the J segment 5 bases; nucleotides outside the gene matches: 8. Germline values: CDR1 SGDLS, CDR2 YYNGEE. In DNA form, the CDR3 reads TGTGCCAGCAGCGTAGCGACAGGGTATCAGCATCAGCCCCAGCATTTT. Its protein product is CASSVATGYQHQPQHF.

The chain links TRBV27 to TRBJ1-2, with 10 bases identical to TRBD1. Germline-derived CDR1 and CDR2 are MNHEY and SMNVEV (reference sequence). J was trimmed by 9 bases and V by 3 bases; bases with no gene match: 10. The CDR3 has 15 residues. The CDR3 DNA reads as TGTGCCAGCAGTTTTCTGGGACAGGGGCCTGAAAGCTACACCTTC. Translated: CASSFLGQGPESYTF.

This clonotype was seen repeatedly, ten times or more. The chain uses TRBV7-9 and TRBJ2-1, with TRBD2 identical over 10 bases. Unmatched junction bases numbered 6, after V lost 4 bases and J lost 6 bases. The CDR3 runs to 15 residues. Germline CDR1 and CDR2: SEHNR and FQNEAQ (reference sequence). The chain's CDR3 is CASSSGLAVLNEQFF. CDR3 DNA: TGTGCCAGCAGCTCCGGACTAGCGGTTCTCAATGAGCAGTTCTTC.

This clonotype came up a few times. CDR3 sequence reads: CSATPGMNTEAFF. CDR3 bases: TGCAGTGCTACCCCAGGGATGAACACTGAAGCTTTCTTT. The chain uses TRBV20-1 and TRBJ1-1, with D possibly TRBD1 on 5 matching bases. The germline gives CDR1 DFQATT, CDR2 SNEGSKA (reference sequence). Trimming cost V 4 bases and J 0 bases, with 9 bases left between them. The CDR3 has 13 residues.

The V gene is TRBV12-3 or TRBV12-4, the J gene TRBJ2-6; tentatively, D is TRBD2 (6 bases). This CDR3 has 18 residues. Trimming shortened V by 1 base and J by 0 bases, and 13 bases separated the two germline ends. The CDR3 region has the DNA TGTGCCAGCAGTTTAGGGGGGGATAGGAGCTCTGGGGCCAACGTCCTGACTTTC. Translation gives CASSLGGDRSSGANVLTF.

V usage is TRBV9 and J usage is TRBJ1-2; TRBD1 aligns across 8 bases. In germline, CDR1 is SGDLS, CDR2 YYNGEE. V lost 2 bases to trimming and J lost 2 bases; unmatched junction nucleotides: 5. The CDR3 totals 15 residues. The CDR3 region has the DNA TGTGCCAGCAGCGTCGGACAGGGTTCCAACTATGGCTACACCTTC. As protein: CASSVGQGSNYGYTF.

This rearrangement joins TRBV5-6 to TRBJ1-5; 7 bases fit TRBD1. The CDR3 has 16 residues. With V trimmed by 3 bases and J by 0 bases, 6 bases remained unmatched. The germline CDR1 and CDR2 sequences are SGHDT and YYEEEE. The CDR3 DNA follows: TGTGCCAGCAGCTCGGGGACAGCTTATAGCAATCAGCCCCAGCATTTT. Its translation: CASSSGTAYSNQPQHF.

The chain joins TRBV6-1 to TRBJ2-3, with D possibly being TRBD2 (6 bases). CDR3 size: 12 residues. V lost 11 bases, J lost 1 base, and 10 bases lay in between. Germline V CDR1 and CDR2: MNHNS, SASEGT. CDR3 loop: CAGGDGTDTQYF. CDR3 sequence (DNA): TGTGCCGGAGGGGACGGCACAGATACGCAGTATTTT.

The chain has TRBV28 and TRBJ2-4; 13 bases are a match to TRBD2. The last part of the DNA fits TRBJ2-7 better; the J call may be wrong. Looked up from germline, CDR1 is MDHEN and CDR2 is SYDVKM. The CDR3 length is 13 residues. CDR3 nucleotide sequence: TGTGCCAGCAGGACTAGCGGGAGGTACGAGCAGTACTTC. This sequence encodes CASRTSGRYEQYF.

Many counts were recorded for this clonotype. V and J are TRBV11-2 and TRBJ2-5; a possible D gene is TRBD2 (6 bases). CDR3 length: 14 residues. Germline CDR1 and CDR2: SGHAT and FQNNGV. Trimming took 1 base from V and 5 from J, leaving 11 bases between them. The chain's CDR3 is CASSLGGVGETQYF. The CDR3 DNA sequence: TGTGCCAGCAGCTTAGGCGGGGTGGGCGAGACCCAGTACTTC.

This clonotype has more than one count but fewer than ten. This rearrangement joins TRBV7-2 to TRBJ2-1; D not resolved. CDR1 is SGHTA, CDR2 FQGNSA, per germline. The CDR3 extends over 13 amino acids. V was trimmed by 1 base and J by 10 bases, leaving 11 bases between them. The CDR3 region has the DNA TGTGCCAGCAGCTTAGGTCCCCCTCTCGAGCAGTTCTTC. Residues: CASSLGPPLEQFF.

This clonotype has only one observation. The V gene is TRBV20-1, the J gene TRBJ2-2, with TRBD1 as a possible D gene (5 bases). The V end lost 2 bases, the J end lost 2 bases, and 12 bases lay between the germline ends. CDR1 is DFQATT, CDR2 SNEGSKA, per germline (reference sequence). The CDR3 is 15 amino acids. CDR3 sequence: CSARLGAANTGELFF. As DNA, the CDR3 is TGCAGTGCTAGACTAGGGGCAGCAAACACCGGGGAGCTGTTTTTT.

This rearrangement joins TRBV3-1 to TRBJ2-2; D not resolved. The CDR3 has 12 residues. The germline V and J ends were trimmed by 3 bases and 5 bases, with 4 bases remaining between them. Germline lookup yields CDR1 LGHDT and CDR2 YNNKEL (reference sequence). CDR3 sequence (DNA): TGTGCCAGCAGCCAGTGGACCGGGGAGCTGTTTTTT. Amino acids: CASSQWTGELFF.

This clonotype came up many times. The CDR3 region is CASGYTDTQYF. The CDR3 DNA follows: TGTGCCAGCGGTTACACAGATACGCAGTATTTT. The chain links TRBV14 to TRBJ2-3; the D is unclear. The V end was cut by 8 bases, the J end by 2 bases, with 5 bases between. Germline CDR1 SGHDN, CDR2 FVKESK. CDR3 length equals 11 residues.

The CDR3 coding sequence is TGTGCCAGCAGCCAAGAGGGGGATAACAAGCAGTTCTTC. It translates to CASSQEGDNKQFF. This chain connects TRBV3-1 to TRBJ2-1; D tentatively fits TRBD1 or TRBD2 (5 bases each). Deletions cut 0 bases from V and 11 bases from J, with 11 bases between. This CDR3 is 13 amino acids long. Per the germline V gene, CDR1 is LGHDT and CDR2 is YNNKEL (reference sequence).

This clonotype was seen many times. This chain's CDR3 is CASSFLGDGETQYF. In DNA, the CDR3 is TGTGCCAGCAGTTTTCTGGGAGATGGGGAGACCCAGTACTTC. The gene calls are TRBV12-3 or TRBV12-4 and TRBJ2-5, with D possibly being TRBD2 (5 bases). This CDR3 is 14 amino acids long. Trimming removed 3 bases from V and 5 bases from J, with 13 bases in between.